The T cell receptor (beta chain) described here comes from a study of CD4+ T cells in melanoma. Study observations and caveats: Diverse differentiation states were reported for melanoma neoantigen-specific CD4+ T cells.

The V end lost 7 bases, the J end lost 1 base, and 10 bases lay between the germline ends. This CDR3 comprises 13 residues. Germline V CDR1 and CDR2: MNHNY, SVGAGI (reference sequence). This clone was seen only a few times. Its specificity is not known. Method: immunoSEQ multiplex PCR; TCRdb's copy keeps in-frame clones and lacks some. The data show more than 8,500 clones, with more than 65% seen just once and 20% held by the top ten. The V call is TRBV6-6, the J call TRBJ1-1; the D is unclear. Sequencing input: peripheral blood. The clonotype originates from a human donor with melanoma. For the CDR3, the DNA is TGTGCCAGCACCCTTGACGAGAACACTGAAGCTTTCTTT. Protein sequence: CASTLDENTEAFF.